This TCR beta chain was captured in a study of OX40 agonist ivuxolimab in advanced cancers. Study conclusions and caveats: Circulating CD4+ and CD8+ T cells showed clonal expansion by week 6 at 0.1 to 3.0 mg/kg. At 0.1-3.0 mg/kg, partial responders had clonal expansion among the lowest observed. The mean number of expanded clones was higher in CD8+ T cells than in CD4+.

Profiling relied on immunoSEQ multiplex PCR, and the TCRdb table lists in-frame clones only, not all of them. The sample carries about 80,000 clones, more than 75% recorded once. Baseline was the first blood sampling point, followed by cycle 4 day 1 and cycle 7 day 1. The CDR3 totals 15 residues. The junction had 10 bases not matched to a gene; V was cut back by 4 bases and J by 6 bases. Looked up from germline, CDR1 is SGHRS and CDR2 is YFSETQ. As for this clone: Its specificity is unknown.

This receptor was identified in an adult with an advanced solid tumor such as melanoma, head and neck, liver or kidney cancer. This chain uses TRBV5-1 with TRBJ2-1; 7 bases are shared with TRBD1. This sample comprised CD4+ or CD8+ T cells sorted from blood, obtained in a trial of the OX40 agonist ivuxolimab. CDR3 in DNA: TGCGCCAGCAGCCTGCAGGGGACAGCTCTCAATGAGCAGTTCTTC. Translating gives CASSLQGTALNEQFF. The variable domain in full, with the rest retrieved from reference TRBV5-1 and TRBJ2-1, is KAGVTQTPRYLIKTRGQQVTLSCSPISGHRSVSWYQQTPGQGLQFLFEYFSETQRNKGNFPGRFSGRQFSNSRSEMNVSTLELGDSALYLCASSLQGTALNEQFFGPGTRLTVL.